This entry concerns a single T cell receptor (beta chain). It lacks a known antigen. Base qualities are not provided; no much larger clone lies one nucleotide away. The roughly 38 donors, aged about 6 to 100 years, were systemically healthy Caucasian individuals from Russia. About 10 milliliters of peripheral blood were drawn from each donor into EDTA-treated Vacutainer tubes. Ficoll-Paque density-gradient centrifugation was used to isolate PBMCs, with at least 6.5 million per sample. Total RNA was extracted from PBMCs with Trizol reagent, with at least 6 micrograms obtained per sample. Naive CD45RAhigh/CD27high T cell percentages were measured by flow cytometry on a PBMC aliquot from every donor. These data come from a study of blood T cells in healthy people across ages (dated by TCRdb to between 2014 and 2016). For the wider study: Template switching captured roughly one uniquely barcoded TCR beta cDNA molecule per two T cells in model experiments. Two additional independent replicas of 1 million unique cDNA reads from the same blood draw were analyzed for two donors (one aged 18 to 30 and one aged 80 or older). To track age-related changes in TCR beta repertoire diversity, the study relied on deep sequencing normalized with unique cDNA molecular identifiers. The donors were split into four age groups: young (average around 16 years), middle-aged (more than 35), aged (around 67) and long-lived (under 90).

Receptor libraries were prepared by 5' RACE. The instrument was an Illumina HiSeq 2500. A second PCR of roughly 6 to 11 cycles was run with a J-beta primer mix and a sample-barcoded 5' primer. A unique molecular identifier was introduced onto each TCR beta cDNA molecule by a template-switch 5' adaptor carrying 12 random nucleotides. At least 2.5 million CDR3-containing paired-end reads were obtained from each sample. The Mint cDNA synthesis kit, primed by a TRBC-specific oligonucleotide, was used to synthesize first-strand cDNA from all RNA. Following uracil-DNA glycosylase treatment, a first 18-cycle PCR with universal primers M1SS and BC2_uni_R was performed on all cDNA. On the study's bioinformatics: For normalization, 1 million high-quality reads were randomly selected from each sample, with every read carrying a distinct molecular identifier. Reads sharing molecular identifiers were discarded rather than binned into consensus sequences. CDR3 identification, clonotype clustering and error correction used MiTCR with a Q25 quality threshold and the strictest error-elimination algorithm. A nonparametric unseen species model using Euler transformation provided a lower-bound estimate of total TCR beta diversity. TCRdb trimmed public reads at Q25 via fastp, called clones via MiXCR and kept in-frame beta chains. Rows are unified per CDR3 protein, each entry keeping the most common DNA and genes. TCRdb's processing, not the authors' own work, is the source of the V and J calls. The sample table contains about 720,000 distinct CDR3 sequences; only one count was recorded for roughly 25% of them. The leading ten clones occupy roughly 3.5% of the sample.

According to the germline V gene, CDR1 reads SGDLS and CDR2 reads YYNGEE. The CDR3 goes from the cysteine to the phenylalanine over 15 residues. CDR3 DNA only is kept here, 45 bases in frame from base 1. V drops 4 bases and J drops 1 base, leaving 12 bases in between. Study-wide findings and limitations: Because donor CMV infection status was unknown, age-related changes in expanded clonotypes were potentially confounded. Observed TCR beta diversity correlated strongly with the percentage of naive T cells measured by flow cytometry. Since profiling was done on bulk unsorted PBMCs, naive and antigen-experienced compartments could not be conclusively compared. Estimates of total diversity based on one million sequenced T cells were considered lower bounds and underestimates. Observed TCR beta diversity per million T cells fell roughly linearly with age, and a significant reduction was already apparent by age around 40. Compared with the aged group, the long-lived group had more naive CD4+ T cells, fewer expanded clones and increased TCR diversity, a pattern suggesting age selection.

The sample also formed part of further work on T cells of mothers and their children. From that second study: Donors were nine systemically healthy Caucasian individuals: three mothers and their six children. cDNA synthesis used all of the extracted RNA, with approximately 1.6 ug of RNA in each 15 ul reaction. In the second PCR, the M1S primer added sample barcodes and 2-4 random nucleotides. Each mother yielded over 8.5 million TCR beta CDR3 reads and each child 2.5 million to 3 million reads. In both related and unrelated pairs, thymic selection shapes the output of TCR recombination in a similar way, with inherited differences having only a minor effect. Normalized repertoire overlap in related mother-child pairs was always slightly higher than in unrelated mother-child pairs, but the difference was never significant. Persistent microchimeric T cell clones were not detected, at a sensitivity of around 99 clones per million clonotypes. Deep NGS was used in the study to compare the TCR beta repertoires of mothers and children and to look for features that separate related mother-child pairs from unrelated individuals. On average, the children were about 12 +/- 4 years old, while the mothers were about 40 +/- 4 years old. After adapter ligation was performed with NEBNext reagents, the libraries were sequenced on an Illumina HiSeq 2000 with 100+100 nt paired-end reads. To prevent cross-contamination, the mother and child libraries were prepared one month apart and sequenced in separate runs. Between roughly 450,000 and 2,200,000 distinct TCR beta clonotypes were identified per donor. Naive TCR beta clonotypes were estimated from low-frequency clonotypes matched to each donor's FACS-determined naive share, without sorting.

This receptor was identified in a boy aged 5-17 years in good health. Sequencing used blood. The receptor chain draws on TRBV9 and TRBJ1-3, with a tentative D gene TRBD1 over 5 matching bases. The nucleotide sequence reads TGTGCCAGCAGCTTTTTAGGGGTATCTGGAAACACCATATATTTT. Its amino acids are CASSFLGVSGNTIYF.